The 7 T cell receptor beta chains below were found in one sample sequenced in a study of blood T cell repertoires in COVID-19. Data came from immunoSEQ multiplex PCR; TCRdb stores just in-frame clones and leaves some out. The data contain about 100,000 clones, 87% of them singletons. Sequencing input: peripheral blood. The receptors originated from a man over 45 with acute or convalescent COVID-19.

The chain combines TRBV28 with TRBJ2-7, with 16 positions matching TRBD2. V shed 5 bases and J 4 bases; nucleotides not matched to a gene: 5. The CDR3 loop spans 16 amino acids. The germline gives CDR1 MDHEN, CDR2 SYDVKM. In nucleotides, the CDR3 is TGTGCCAGCAGTCCGGGACTAGCGGGAGGGGGGTACGAGCAGTACTTC. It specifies CASSPGLAGGGYEQYF.

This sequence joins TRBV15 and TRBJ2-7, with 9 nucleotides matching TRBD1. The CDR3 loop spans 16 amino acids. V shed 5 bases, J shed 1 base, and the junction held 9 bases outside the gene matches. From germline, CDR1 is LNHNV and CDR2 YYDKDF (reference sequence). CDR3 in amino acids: CATSAPRDRDSYEQYF. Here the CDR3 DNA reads TGTGCCACCAGCGCCCCCCGGGACAGGGATTCCTACGAGCAGTACTTC.

The CDR3 sequence is CATVALTGVNTEAFF. Here the CDR3 DNA reads TGTGCCACCGTAGCATTGACAGGGGTTAACACTGAAGCTTTCTTT. The chain combines TRBV24-1 with TRBJ1-1; 8 bases agree with TRBD1. The ends lost 9 bases at V and 2 bases at J; junction bases unmatched: 10. This CDR3 region has 15 residues. CDR1 and CDR2 (germline): KGHDR, SFDVKD.

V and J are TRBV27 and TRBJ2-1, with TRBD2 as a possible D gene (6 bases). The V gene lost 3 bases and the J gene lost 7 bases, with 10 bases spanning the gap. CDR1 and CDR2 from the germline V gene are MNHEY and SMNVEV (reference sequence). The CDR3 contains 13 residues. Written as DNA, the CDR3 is TGTGCCAGCAGTTTCCTAGCGAGGAATGAGCAGTTCTTC. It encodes CASSFLARNEQFF.

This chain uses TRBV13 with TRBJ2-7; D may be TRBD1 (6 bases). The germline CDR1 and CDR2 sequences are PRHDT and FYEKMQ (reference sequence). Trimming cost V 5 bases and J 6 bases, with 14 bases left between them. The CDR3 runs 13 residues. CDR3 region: CASSQGQASEQYF. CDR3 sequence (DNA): TGTGCCAGCAGCCAGGGGCAGGCAAGCGAGCAGTACTTC.

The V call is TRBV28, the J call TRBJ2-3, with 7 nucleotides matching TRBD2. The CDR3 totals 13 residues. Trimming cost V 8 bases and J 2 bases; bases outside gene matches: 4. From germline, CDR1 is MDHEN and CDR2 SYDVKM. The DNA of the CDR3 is TGTGCCAGCCGCCGGGAGGTCACAGATACGCAGTATTTT. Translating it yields CASRREVTDTQYF.

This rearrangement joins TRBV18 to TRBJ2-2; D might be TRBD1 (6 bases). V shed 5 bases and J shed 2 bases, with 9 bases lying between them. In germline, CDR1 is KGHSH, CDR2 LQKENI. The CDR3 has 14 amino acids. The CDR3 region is CASSTGTNTGELFF. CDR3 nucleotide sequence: TGTGCCAGCTCAACCGGGACAAACACCGGGGAGCTGTTTTTT. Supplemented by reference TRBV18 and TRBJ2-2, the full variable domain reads NAGVMQNPRHLVRRRGQEARLRCSPMKGHSHVYWYRQLPEEGLKFMVYLQKENIIDESGMPKERFSAEFPKEGPSILRIQQVVRGDSAAYFCASSTGTNTGELFFGEGSRLTVL.